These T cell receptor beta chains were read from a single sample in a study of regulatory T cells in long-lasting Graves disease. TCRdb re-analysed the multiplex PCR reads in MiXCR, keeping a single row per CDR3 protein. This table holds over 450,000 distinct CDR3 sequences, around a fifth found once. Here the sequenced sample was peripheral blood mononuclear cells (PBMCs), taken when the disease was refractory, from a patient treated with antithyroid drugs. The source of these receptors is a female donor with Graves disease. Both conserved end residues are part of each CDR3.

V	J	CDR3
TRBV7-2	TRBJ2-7	CASSPWTSGYEQYF
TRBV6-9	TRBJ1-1	CASSLYRGPGTEAFF
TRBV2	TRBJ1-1	CASSDELNTEAFF
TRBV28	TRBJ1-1	CASSLRAYTEAFF
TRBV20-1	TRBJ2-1	CSAKIGGDQWWVNPYNEQFF
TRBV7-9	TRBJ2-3	CASSLAQGAVTDTQYF
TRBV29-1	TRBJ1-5	CSVLTGGIGQPQHF
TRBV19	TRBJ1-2	CASSIDTMNYGYTF
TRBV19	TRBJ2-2	CASSNPGTATGELFF
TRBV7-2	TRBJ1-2	CASSLSLTAPYGYTF
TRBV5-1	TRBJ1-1	CASSGQEDTEAFF
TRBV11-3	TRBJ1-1	CASSLNRGVVNTEAFF
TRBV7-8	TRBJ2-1	CASSYGLAESYNEQFF
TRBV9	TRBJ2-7	CASSRLAARYEQYF
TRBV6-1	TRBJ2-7	CASSKPGTGFYEQYF
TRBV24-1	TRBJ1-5	CATSVGKGRSNQPQHF
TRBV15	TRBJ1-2	CATSRDDRKNF
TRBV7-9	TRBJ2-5	CASSRSFRGETQYF
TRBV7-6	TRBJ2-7	CASSSSGRSEQYF
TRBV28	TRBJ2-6	CASSPVRGAFLSGANVLTF
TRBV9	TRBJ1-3	CASSVKEAGNTIYF
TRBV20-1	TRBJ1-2	CSARDSGPVLGYTF
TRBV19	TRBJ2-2	CASNTDANTGELFF
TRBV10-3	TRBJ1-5	CAISAGSVSNQPQHF
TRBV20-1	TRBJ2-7	CSAEAGYEQYF
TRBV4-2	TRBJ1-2	CASSQGPVDGYGYTF
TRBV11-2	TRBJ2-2	CASSSFSKGQRNVRELFF
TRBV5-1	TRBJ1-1	CASSLGQGVEAFF